Below are 10 T cell receptor beta chains sequenced from a single sample in a study of OX40 agonist ivuxolimab in advanced cancers. The method was immunoSEQ multiplex PCR; TCRdb's version includes in-frame clones alone and lacks a portion of them. The table has around 62,000 clones, 65% to 90% seen once; the top ten hold 2% to 2.5%. Sequenced material: CD4+ or CD8+ T cells sorted from blood, taken in a trial of the OX40 agonist ivuxolimab. These receptors were collected from an adult with an advanced solid tumor such as melanoma, head and neck, liver or kidney cancer.

The DNA of the CDR3 is TGTGCCAGCAGCTTAGAGTTAGGGGGGTACGAGCAGTACTTC. Its translation: CASSLELGGYEQYF. This chain connects TRBV7-3 to TRBJ2-7; D could derive from TRBD1 or TRBD2 (6 bases each). V lost 2 bases, J lost 4 bases, and 12 bases lay in between. Germline loops: CDR1 SGHTA, CDR2 FQGTGA. The CDR3 contains 14 residues.

This chain uses TRBV19 with TRBJ1-1; D gene unclear. This CDR3 comprises 11 residues. Germline CDR1 reads LNHDA; CDR2 reads SQIVND (reference sequence). V lost 8 bases and J 11 bases, leaving 15 bases between the germline ends. The CDR3 loop is CASRRAPDAFF. CDR3 bases: TGTGCCAGTCGGAGGGCGCCCGACGCTTTCTTT.

V and J are TRBV7-9 and TRBJ1-4, with D unclear. The V gene lost 6 bases and the J gene lost 4 bases, with 12 bases spanning the gap. Germline CDR1 reads SEHNR; CDR2 reads FQNEAQ (reference sequence). CDR3 length equals 14 residues. The CDR3 nucleotides are TGTGCCAGCAGGGAATCGGGTCTTAATGAAAAACTGTTTTTT. Translating gives CASRESGLNEKLFF. Together with reference TRBV7-9 and TRBJ1-4, the CDR3 gives the full variable domain: DTGVSQNPRHKITKRGQNVTFRCDPISEHNRLYWYRQTLGQGPEFLTYFQNEAQLEKSRLLSDRFSAERPKGSFSTLEIQRTEQGDSAMYLCASRESGLNEKLFFGSGTQLSVL.

This chain joins TRBV7-6 and TRBJ2-2, with TRBD2 identical over 12 bases. Germline V CDR1 and CDR2: SGHVS, FNYEAQ. The CDR3 spans 16 residues. With 2 bases clipped from V and 7 bases from J, the junction kept 5 bases outside the gene matches. CDR3 nucleotide sequence: TGTGCCAGCAGCTTAACCGGGACTAGCGGGCGCGGGGAGCTGTTTTTT. It specifies CASSLTGTSGRGELFF.

The CDR3 nucleotides read TGCAGCGTTGCTCAGGGGAGTGGGAGGGCTTTCTTT. Protein: CSVAQGSGRAFF. J is TRBJ1-1 and V is TRBV29-1; the D gene is possibly TRBD1 (6 bases). Trimming took off 4 bases at V and 11 bases at J, with 17 bases between the two ends. This CDR3 is built from 12 residues. CDR1 SQVTM and CDR2 ANQGSEA come from the germline V gene.

This chain joins TRBV2 and TRBJ1-2, with TRBD1 matching over 8 bases. The CDR3 is 13 residues long. Germline-derived CDR1 and CDR2 are SNHLY and FYNNEI. J was trimmed by 6 bases and V by 6 bases; bases with no gene match: 6. DNA of the CDR3: TGTGCCAGCAGAGATCAGGGGGCGAATGGCTACACCTTC. Translated: CASRDQGANGYTF.

The chain combines TRBV28 with TRBJ2-3; 9 nucleotides line up with TRBD2. The CDR3 loop spans 15 amino acids. Germline V gene data show CDR1 as MDHEN and CDR2 as SYDVKM. The V gene end was trimmed by 6 bases and the J gene end by 1 base; junction bases not matched to a gene: 5. CDR3 in amino acids: CASSLRTSGTDTQYF. In nucleotides, the CDR3 is TGTGCCAGCAGCCTGAGGACTAGCGGCACAGATACGCAGTATTTT.

The gene calls are TRBV9 and TRBJ1-1; unclear D gene. Trimming removed 1 base at V and 9 bases at J, with 10 bases between. The germline V gene encodes CDR1 SGDLS and CDR2 YYNGEE. The CDR3 is made up of 12 amino acids. The CDR3 loop reads CASSVNGEQAFF. In DNA form, the CDR3 reads TGTGCCAGCAGCGTAAACGGGGAACAAGCTTTCTTT.

This clone appeared many times. CDR3 in DNA: TGTGCCAGCAGCTTTAACTCTGGAAACACCATATATTTT. Its translation is CASSFNSGNTIYF. This chain uses TRBV5-5 with TRBJ1-3; unclear D gene. Trimming took off 2 bases at V and 0 bases at J, with 3 bases between the two ends. Looked up from germline, CDR1 is SGHKS and CDR2 is YYEKEE (reference sequence). CDR3 length: 13 amino acids.

In its sample, this clone was seen once. This chain joins TRBV18 and TRBJ1-1; D may be TRBD1 (6 bases). The germline V gene encodes CDR1 KGHSH and CDR2 LQKENI. This CDR3 has 21 amino acids. V shed 2 bases and J shed 6 bases, with 34 bases lying between them. This chain's CDR3 is CASSPGPQVSVTGRGFAEAFF. CDR3 coding DNA: TGTGCCAGCTCACCAGGGCCACAAGTCTCTGTAACAGGGAGAGGTTTTGCTGAAGCTTTCTTT.